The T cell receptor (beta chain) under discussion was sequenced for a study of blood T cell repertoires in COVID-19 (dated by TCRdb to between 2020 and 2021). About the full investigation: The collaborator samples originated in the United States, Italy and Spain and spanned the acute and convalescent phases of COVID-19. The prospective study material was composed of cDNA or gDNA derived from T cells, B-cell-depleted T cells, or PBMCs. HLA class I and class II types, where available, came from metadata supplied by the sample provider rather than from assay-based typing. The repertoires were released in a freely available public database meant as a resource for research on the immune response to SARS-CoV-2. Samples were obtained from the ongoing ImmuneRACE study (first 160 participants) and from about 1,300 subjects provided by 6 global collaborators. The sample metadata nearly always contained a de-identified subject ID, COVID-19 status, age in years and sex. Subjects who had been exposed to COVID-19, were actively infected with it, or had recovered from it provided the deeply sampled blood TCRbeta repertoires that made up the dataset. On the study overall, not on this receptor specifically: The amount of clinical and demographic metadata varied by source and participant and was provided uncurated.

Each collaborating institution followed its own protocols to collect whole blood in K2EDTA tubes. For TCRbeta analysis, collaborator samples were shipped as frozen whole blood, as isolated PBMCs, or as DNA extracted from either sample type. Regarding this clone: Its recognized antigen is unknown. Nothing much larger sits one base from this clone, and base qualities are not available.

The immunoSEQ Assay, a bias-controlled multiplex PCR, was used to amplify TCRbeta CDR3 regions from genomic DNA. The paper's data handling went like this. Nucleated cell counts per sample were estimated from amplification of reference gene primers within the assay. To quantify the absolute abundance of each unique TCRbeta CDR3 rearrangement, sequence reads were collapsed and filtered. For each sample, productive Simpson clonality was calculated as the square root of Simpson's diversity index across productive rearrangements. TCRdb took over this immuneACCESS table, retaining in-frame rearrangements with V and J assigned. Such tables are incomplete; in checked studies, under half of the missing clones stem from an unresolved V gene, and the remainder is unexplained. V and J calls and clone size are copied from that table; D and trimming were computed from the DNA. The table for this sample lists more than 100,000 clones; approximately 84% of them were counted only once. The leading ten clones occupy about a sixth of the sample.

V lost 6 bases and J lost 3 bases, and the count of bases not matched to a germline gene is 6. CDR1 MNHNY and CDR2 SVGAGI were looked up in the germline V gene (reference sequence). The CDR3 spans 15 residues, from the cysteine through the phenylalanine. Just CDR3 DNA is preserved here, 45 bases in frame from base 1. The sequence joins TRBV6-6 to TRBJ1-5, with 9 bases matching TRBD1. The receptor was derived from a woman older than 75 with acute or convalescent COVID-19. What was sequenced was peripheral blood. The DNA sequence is TGTGCCAGCAGCTCGGGACAGGGCCCCAATCAGCCCCAGCATTTT. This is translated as CASSSGQGPNQPQHF.